This TCR beta chain was captured in a study of shared clonotypes between healthy human individuals. General study points: Genetic and exposure-history diversity was limited by the small donor number.

DNA at about 0.2 ug, some 31,000 T cell genomes, went into sorted-subset replicate PCRs. Original analysis: ImmunoSEQ output held junction-only sequences without quality scores, so filtering differed. Clones were sequenced by immunoSEQ multiplex PCR, and TCRdb holds only the in-frame ones, with some missing. The DNA was the basis for D and trimming; V, J and clone size are from that table. Among over 850,000 clones listed, about 80% were seen once. Comment on this clone: Its antigen is not identified.

Germline loops: CDR1 SGDLS, CDR2 YYNGEE. This CDR3 region has 15 residues. With V trimmed by 4 bases and J by 0 bases, 4 bases remained unmatched. The specimen was memory CD4+ T cells from PBMCs. Indicated subset: CD45RA-negative fraction. The genes are TRBV9 and TRBJ1-3, with TRBD1 matching 7 bases. This receptor was taken from a man younger than 35 in good health. Some clones in this sample may be carry-over from other donors' samples. DNA of the CDR3: TGTGCCAGCAGCCCACAGGGGTCCTCTGGAAACACCATATATTTT. Its translation: CASSPQGSSGNTIYF. The variable domain in full, completed from reference TRBV9 and TRBJ1-3, reads DSGVTQTPKHLITATGQRVTLRCSPRSGDLSVYWYQQSLDQGLQFLIQYYNGEERAKGNILERFSAQQFPDLHSELNLSSLELGDSALYFCASSPQGSSGNTIYFGEGSWLTVV.